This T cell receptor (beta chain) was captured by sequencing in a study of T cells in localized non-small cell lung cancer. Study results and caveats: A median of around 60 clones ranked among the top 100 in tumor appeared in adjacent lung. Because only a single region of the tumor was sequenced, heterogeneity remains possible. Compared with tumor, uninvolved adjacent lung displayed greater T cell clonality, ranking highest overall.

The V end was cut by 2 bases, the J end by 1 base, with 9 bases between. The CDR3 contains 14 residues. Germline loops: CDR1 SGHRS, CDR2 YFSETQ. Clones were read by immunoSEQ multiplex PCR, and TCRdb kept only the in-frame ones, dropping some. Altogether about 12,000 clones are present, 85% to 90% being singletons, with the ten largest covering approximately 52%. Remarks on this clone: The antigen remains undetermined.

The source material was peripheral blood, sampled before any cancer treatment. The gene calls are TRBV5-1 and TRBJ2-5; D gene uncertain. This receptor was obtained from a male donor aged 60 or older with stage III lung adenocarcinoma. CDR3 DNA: TGCGCCAGCAGCTTTGATACTGCCCAAGAGACCCAGTACTTC. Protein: CASSFDTAQETQYF.